This TCR beta chain was sequenced for a study of cytomegalovirus exposure and HLA in healthy donors. The study ran its PCR with 60 Vbeta and 13 Jbeta primers. Generated by immunoSEQ multiplex PCR, the TCRdb table keeps only in-frame clones and is missing some. Of 70,000 to 95,000 clones listed, 80% are singletons. V was clipped by 8 bases and J by 5 bases, with 14 bases between them. The germline V gene encodes CDR1 SGHRS and CDR2 YFSETQ. CDR3 length equals 13 residues. This chain uses TRBV5-1 with TRBJ2-1; D perhaps matches TRBD2 (5 bases). The TCR sequence derives from a male donor in good health and CMV-seronegative. The sequencing sample was made of PBMCs. CDR3 protein: CASNRDSHNEQFF. CDR3 bases: TGCGCCAGTAATCGGGATAGTCACAATGAGCAGTTCTTC. Combining the CDR3 with reference TRBV5-1 and TRBJ2-1 gives the whole variable domain KAGVTQTPRYLIKTRGQQVTLSCSPISGHRSVSWYQQTPGQGLQFLFEYFSETQRNKGNFPGRFSGRQFSNSRSEMNVSTLELGDSALYLCASNRDSHNEQFFGPGTRLTVL.